The source of this T cell receptor beta chain is a study of identical twins. Template switching added a universal primer site; cDNA carried unique molecular identifiers. TCRdb reprocessed the 5' RACE reads with MiXCR, giving one entry per CDR3 protein. This table has fewer than 900,000 distinct CDR3 sequences, around 20% appearing once. With 6 bases removed from V and 0 bases from J, the gap between germline ends came to 19 bases. Per the germline V gene, CDR1 is SGHDT and CDR2 is YYEEEE. The CDR3 length is 18 residues. This sample was also put to use in a study of T cells expressing NK-cell markers. Per that study: Seven HCMV-seropositive donors and one seronegative donor made up the eight sequenced donors. Of the CD8+ T cell pool in about 6 donors, about 1.0-7.5% was accounted for by dominant NKG2C+ clonotypes. The study found these clonotypes also leading the CD3+CD56-NKG2C+ fraction in four donors.

The receptor's source is a woman aged 18 to 35 in good health. The sequenced sample consisted of PBMCs. The rearrangement joins TRBV5-6 to TRBJ2-6, with D tentatively TRBD1 (5 bases). CDR3 sequence: CASTRRQSSFSGANVLTF. The CDR3 bases are TGTGCCAGCACCCGCCGACAGTCCTCCTTCTCTGGGGCCAACGTCCTGACTTTC.